This entry concerns a single TCR beta chain. Antigen: not known. These data belong to a study of tumor-infiltrating lymphocytes in localized non-small cell lung cancer. Looked up from germline, CDR1 is DFQATT and CDR2 is SNEGSKA (reference sequence). V lost 1 base and J lost 2, with 3 bases in between. The CDR3 length is 11 residues. Whole-study results and caveats: Only some patients had TCR sequencing, depending on available tissue.

Clones were read by immunoSEQ multiplex PCR, and TCRdb kept only the in-frame ones, dropping some. The repertoire holds 10,000 to 15,000 clones, with over 65% as singletons. The sequence was obtained from a human donor with non-small cell lung cancer. The chain uses TRBV20-1 and TRBJ2-7; no firm D call. Specimen: lung tumor tissue. Here the CDR3 DNA reads TGCAGTGCTAGAGGCGCCTACGAGCAGTACTTC. Its translation is CSARGAYEQYF.